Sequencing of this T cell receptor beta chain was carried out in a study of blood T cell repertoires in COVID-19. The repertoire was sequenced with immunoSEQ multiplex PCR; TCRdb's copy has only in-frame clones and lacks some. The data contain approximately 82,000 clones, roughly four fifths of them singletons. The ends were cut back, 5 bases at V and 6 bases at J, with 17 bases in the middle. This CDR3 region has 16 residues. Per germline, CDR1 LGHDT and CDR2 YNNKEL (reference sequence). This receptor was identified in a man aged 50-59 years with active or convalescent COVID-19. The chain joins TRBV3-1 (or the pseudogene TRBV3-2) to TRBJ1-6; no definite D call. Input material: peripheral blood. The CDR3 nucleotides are TGTGCCAGCAGCGCGAACGTGGGAGCGCGTAATTCACCCCTCCACTTT. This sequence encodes CASSANVGARNSPLHF.